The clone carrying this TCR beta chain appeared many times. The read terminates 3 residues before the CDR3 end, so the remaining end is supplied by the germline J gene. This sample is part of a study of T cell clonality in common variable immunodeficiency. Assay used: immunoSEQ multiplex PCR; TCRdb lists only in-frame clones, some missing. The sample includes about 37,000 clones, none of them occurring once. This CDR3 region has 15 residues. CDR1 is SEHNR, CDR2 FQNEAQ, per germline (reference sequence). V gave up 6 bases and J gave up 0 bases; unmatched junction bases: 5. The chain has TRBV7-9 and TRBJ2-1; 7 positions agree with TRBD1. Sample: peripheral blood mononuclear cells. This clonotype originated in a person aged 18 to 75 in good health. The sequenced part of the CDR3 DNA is TGTGCCAGCAGACTAGGGGGCAGCTCCTACAATGAG. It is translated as CASRLGGSSYNE. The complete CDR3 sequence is CASRLGGSSYNEQFF. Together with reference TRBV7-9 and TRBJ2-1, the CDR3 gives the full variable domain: DTGVSQNPRHKITKRGQNVTFRCDPISEHNRLYWYRQTLGQGPEFLTYFQNEAQLEKSRLLSDRFSAERPKGSFSTLEIQRTEQGDSAMYLCASRLGGSSYNEQFFGPGTRLTVL.